This T cell receptor beta chain came from a study of blood T cell repertoires in COVID-19. Trimming took off 4 bases at V and 0 bases at J, with 10 bases between the two ends. CDR3 length: 14 amino acids. Germline V gives CDR1 SGHDN, CDR2 FVKESK. Sequencing was performed with immunoSEQ multiplex PCR; in TCRdb, only in-frame clones are kept and a portion is missing. The data contain approximately 12,000 clones, around 90% of them seen just once; the ten biggest clones take up 28%. The chain carries TRBV14 and TRBJ2-7; no definite D call. Sequenced input: peripheral blood. The sequence was obtained from a woman in her 70s with active COVID-19. CDR3 loop: CASSPSYSSYEQYF. The CDR3 nucleotides read TGTGCCAGCAGCCCATCCTACAGCTCCTACGAGCAGTACTTC. Using reference TRBV14 and TRBJ2-7 for the parts outside the CDR3, the full variable domain is EAGVTQFPSHSVIEKGQTVTLRCDPISGHDNLYWYRRVMGKEIKFLLHFVKESKQDESGMPNNRFLAERTGGTYSTLKVQPAELEDSGVYFCASSPSYSSYEQYFGPGTRLTVT.